Described below is a single TCR beta chain sequence and its context. Its antigen is still unknown. The data derive from a study of T cell responses to AZD1222 COVID-19 vaccine. As for the study in general: Second-dose schedules of about 4 or about 12 weeks were combined.

Repertoires were generated with immunoSEQ multiplex PCR, while TCRdb's copy carries only in-frame clones and drops some. The data show 100,000 to 120,000 clones, around 90% seen once. Study results and caveats: Females outnumbered males among donors, who were mostly white British; clonal diversity was possibly underestimated. Epitopes outside B.1.351 and B.1.1.7 mutated regions reportedly drew nearly half of spike TCRs.

The CDR3 extends over 13 amino acids. The germline CDR1 and CDR2 sequences are LGHNA and YSLEER. Between the trimmed V and J ends, which lost 0 bases and 9 bases, there was a span of 9 bases. Sequenced material: peripheral blood, taken on day 0 of AZD1222 vaccination. This sequence was found in an adult in good health. This rearrangement joins TRBV4-3 to TRBJ2-1; D is undetermined. CDR3 sequence (DNA): TGCGCCAGCAGCCAAGATGTTAGTCGTGAGCAGTTCTTC. Translation: CASSQDVSREQFF.